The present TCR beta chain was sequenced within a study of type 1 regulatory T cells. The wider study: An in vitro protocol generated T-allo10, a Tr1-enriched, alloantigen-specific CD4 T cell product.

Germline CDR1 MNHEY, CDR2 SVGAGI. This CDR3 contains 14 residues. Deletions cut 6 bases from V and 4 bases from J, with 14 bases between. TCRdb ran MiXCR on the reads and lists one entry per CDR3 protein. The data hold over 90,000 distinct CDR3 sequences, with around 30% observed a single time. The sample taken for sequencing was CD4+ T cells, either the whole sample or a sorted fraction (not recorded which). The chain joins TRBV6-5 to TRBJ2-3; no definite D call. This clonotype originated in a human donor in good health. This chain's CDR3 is CASRKTQEADTQYF. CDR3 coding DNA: TGTGCCAGCAGAAAGACCCAGGAAGCAGATACGCAGTATTTT.